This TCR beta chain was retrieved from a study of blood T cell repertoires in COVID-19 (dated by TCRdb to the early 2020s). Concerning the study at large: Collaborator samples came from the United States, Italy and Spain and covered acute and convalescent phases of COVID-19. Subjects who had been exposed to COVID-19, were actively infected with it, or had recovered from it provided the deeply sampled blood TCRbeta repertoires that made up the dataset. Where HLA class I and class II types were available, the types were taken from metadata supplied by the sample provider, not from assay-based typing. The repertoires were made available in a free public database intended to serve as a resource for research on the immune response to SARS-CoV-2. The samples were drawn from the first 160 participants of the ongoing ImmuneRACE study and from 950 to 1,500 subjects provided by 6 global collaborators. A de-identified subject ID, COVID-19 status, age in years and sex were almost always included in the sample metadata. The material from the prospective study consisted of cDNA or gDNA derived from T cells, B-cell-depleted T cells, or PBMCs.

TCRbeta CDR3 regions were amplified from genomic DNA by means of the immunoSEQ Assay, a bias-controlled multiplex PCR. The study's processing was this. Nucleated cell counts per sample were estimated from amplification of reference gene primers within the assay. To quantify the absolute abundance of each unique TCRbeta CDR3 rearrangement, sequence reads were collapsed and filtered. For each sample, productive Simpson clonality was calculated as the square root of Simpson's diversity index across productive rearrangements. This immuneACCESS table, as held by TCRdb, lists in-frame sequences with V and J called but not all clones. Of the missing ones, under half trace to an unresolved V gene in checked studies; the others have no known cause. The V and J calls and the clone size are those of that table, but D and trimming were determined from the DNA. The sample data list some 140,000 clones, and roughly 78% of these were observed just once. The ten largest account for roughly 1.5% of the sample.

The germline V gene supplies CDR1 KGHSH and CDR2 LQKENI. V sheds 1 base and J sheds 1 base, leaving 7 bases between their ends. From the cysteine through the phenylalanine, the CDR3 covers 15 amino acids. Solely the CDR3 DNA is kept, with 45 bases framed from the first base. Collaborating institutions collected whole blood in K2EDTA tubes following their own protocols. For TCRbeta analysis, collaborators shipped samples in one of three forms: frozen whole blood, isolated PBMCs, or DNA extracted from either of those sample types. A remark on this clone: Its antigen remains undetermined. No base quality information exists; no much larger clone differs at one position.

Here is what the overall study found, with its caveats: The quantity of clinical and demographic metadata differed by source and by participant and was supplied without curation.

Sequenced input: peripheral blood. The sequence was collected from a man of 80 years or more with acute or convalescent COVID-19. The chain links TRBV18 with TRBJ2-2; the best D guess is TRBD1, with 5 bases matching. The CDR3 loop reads CASSPQGQNTGELFF. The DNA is TGTGCCAGCTCACCACAGGGGCAGAACACCGGGGAGCTGTTTTTT.